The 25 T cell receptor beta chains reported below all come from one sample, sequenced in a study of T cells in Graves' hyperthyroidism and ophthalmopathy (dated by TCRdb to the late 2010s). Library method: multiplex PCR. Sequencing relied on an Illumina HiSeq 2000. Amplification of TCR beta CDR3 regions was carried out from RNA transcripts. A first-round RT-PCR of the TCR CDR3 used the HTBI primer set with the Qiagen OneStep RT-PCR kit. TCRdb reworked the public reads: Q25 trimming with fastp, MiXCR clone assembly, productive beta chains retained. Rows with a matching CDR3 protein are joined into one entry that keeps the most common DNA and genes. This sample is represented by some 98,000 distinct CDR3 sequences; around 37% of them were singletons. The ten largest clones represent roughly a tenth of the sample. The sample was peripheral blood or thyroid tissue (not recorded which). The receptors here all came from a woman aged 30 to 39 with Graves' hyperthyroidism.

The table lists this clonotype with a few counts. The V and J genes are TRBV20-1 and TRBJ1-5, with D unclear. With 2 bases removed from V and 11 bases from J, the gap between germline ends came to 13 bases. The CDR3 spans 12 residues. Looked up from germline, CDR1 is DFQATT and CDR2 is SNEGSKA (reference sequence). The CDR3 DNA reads TGCAGTGCTAGATTGGCCCAAGAGACCCAGCATTTT. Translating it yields CSARLAQETQHF.

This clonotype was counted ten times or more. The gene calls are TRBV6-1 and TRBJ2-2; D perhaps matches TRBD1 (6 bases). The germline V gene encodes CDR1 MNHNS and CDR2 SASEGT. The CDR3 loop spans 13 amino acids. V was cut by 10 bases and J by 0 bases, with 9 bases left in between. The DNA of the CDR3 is TGTGCCACGGGACACACGAACACCGGGGAGCTGTTTTTT. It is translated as CATGHTNTGELFF.

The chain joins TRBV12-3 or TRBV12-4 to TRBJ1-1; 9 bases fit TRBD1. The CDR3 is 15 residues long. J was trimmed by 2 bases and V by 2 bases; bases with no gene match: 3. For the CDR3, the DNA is TGTGCCAGCAGTTTATTGGGACAGGGAAACACTGAAGCTTTCTTT. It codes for CASSLLGQGNTEAFF.

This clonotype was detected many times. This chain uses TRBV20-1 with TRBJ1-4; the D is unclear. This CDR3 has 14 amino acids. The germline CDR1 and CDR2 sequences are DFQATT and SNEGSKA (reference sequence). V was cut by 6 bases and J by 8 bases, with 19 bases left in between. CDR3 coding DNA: TGCAGTGCAGGCCGCGGGAGTTTTAGGGAAAAACTGTTTTTT. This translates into CSAGRGSFREKLFF.

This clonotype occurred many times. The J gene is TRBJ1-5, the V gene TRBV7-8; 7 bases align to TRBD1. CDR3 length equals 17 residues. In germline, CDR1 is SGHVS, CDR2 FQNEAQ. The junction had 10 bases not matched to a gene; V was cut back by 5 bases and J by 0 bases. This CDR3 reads CASSPRGGGISNQPQHF. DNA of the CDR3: TGTGCCAGCAGCCCCAGGGGGGGGGGAATTAGCAATCAGCCCCAGCATTTT. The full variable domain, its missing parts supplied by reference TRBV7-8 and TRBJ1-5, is GAGVSQSPRYKVAKRGQDVALRCDPISGHVSLFWYQQALGQGPEFLTYFQNEAQLDKSGLPSDRFFAERPEGSVSTLKIQRTQQEDSAVYLCASSPRGGGISNQPQHFGDGTRLSIL.

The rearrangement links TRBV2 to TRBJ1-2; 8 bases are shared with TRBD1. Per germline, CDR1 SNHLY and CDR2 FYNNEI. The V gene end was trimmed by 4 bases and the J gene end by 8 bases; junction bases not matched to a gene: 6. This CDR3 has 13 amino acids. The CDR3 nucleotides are TGTGCCAGCAGTGCAGGGGGCGCAGGCGGCTACACCTTC. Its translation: CASSAGGAGGYTF.

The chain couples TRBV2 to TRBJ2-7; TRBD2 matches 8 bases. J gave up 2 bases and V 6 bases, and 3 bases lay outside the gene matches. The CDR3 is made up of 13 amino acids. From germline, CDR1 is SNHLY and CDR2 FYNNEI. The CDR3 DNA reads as TGTGCCAGCAGGGGCGGGAGGCCCTACGAGCAGTACTTC. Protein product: CASRGGRPYEQYF.

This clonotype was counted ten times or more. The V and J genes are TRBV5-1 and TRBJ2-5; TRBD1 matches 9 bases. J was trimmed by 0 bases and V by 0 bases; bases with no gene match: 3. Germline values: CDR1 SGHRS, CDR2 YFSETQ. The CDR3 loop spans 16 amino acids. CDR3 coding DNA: TGCGCCAGCAGCTTGGTCAGGACAGGGGACCAAGAGACCCAGTACTTC. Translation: CASSLVRTGDQETQYF. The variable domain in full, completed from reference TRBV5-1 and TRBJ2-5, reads KAGVTQTPRYLIKTRGQQVTLSCSPISGHRSVSWYQQTPGQGLQFLFEYFSETQRNKGNFPGRFSGRQFSNSRSEMNVSTLELGDSALYLCASSLVRTGDQETQYFGPGTRLLVL.

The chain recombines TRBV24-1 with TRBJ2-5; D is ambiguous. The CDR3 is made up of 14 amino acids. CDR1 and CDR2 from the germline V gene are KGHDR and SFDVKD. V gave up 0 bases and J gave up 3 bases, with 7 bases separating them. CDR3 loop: CATSDLGLEETQYF. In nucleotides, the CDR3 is TGTGCCACCAGTGATTTGGGTCTAGAAGAGACCCAGTACTTC.

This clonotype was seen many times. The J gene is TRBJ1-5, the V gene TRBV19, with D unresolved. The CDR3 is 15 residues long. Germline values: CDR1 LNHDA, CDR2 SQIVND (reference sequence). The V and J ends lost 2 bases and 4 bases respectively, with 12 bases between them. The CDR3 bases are TGTGCCAGTAGTATAATGGGGATTTGGAATCAGCCCCAGCATTTT. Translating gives CASSIMGIWNQPQHF.

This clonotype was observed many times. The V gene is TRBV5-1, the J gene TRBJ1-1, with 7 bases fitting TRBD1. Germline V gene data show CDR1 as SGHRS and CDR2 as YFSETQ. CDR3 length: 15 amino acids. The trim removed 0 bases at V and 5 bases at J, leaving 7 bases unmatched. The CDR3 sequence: CASSLARGDGTEAFF. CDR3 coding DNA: TGCGCCAGCAGCTTGGCCAGGGGGGACGGGACTGAAGCTTTCTTT.

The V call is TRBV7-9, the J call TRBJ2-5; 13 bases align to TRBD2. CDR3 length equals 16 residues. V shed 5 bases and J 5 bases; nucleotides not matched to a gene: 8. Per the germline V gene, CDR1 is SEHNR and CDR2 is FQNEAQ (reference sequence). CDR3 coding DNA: TGTGCCAGCAGCACGTGGACTAGCGGGAGAGGTGAGACCCAGTACTTC. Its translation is CASSTWTSGRGETQYF.

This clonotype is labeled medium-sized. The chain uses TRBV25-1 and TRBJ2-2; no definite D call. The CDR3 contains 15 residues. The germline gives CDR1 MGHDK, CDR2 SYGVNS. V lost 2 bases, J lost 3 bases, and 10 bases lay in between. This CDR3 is CASSEGVSYTGELFF. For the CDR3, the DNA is TGTGCCAGCAGTGAAGGTGTCAGTTACACCGGGGAGCTGTTTTTT.

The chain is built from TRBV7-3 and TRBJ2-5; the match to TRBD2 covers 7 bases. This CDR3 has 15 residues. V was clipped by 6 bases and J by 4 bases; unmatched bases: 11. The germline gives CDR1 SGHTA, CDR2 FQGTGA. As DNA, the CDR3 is TGTGCCAGCAGTTCACCCGGGGGAGGGCGAGAGACCCAGTACTTC. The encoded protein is CASSSPGGGRETQYF.

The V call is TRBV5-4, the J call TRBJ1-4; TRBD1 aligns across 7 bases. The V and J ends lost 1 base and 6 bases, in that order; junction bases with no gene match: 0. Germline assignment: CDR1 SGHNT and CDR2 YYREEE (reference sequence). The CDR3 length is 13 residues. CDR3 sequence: CASSLTGDEKLFF. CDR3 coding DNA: TGTGCCAGCAGCTTGACAGGGGATGAAAAACTGTTTTTT.

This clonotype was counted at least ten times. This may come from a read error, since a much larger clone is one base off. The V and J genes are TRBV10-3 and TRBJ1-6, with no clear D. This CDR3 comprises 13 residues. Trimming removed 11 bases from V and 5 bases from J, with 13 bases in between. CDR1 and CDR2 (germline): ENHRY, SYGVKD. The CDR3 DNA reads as TGTGCCTTCAAGGGCCAGGATAATTCACCCCTCCACTTT. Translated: CAFKGQDNSPLHF.

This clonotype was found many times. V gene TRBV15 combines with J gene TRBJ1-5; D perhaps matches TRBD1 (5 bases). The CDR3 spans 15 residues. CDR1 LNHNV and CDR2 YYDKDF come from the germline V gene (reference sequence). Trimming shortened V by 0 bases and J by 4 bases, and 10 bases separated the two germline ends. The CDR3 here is CATSREDSENQPQHF. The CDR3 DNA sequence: TGTGCCACCAGCAGAGAAGACAGCGAGAATCAGCCCCAGCATTTT.

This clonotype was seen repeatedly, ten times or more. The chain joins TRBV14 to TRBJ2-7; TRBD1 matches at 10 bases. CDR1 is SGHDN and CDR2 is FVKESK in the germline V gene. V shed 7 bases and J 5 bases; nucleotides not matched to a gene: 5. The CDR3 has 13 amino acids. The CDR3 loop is CASTRTGGDEQYF. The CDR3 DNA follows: TGTGCCAGCACTAGGACAGGGGGGGACGAGCAGTACTTC.

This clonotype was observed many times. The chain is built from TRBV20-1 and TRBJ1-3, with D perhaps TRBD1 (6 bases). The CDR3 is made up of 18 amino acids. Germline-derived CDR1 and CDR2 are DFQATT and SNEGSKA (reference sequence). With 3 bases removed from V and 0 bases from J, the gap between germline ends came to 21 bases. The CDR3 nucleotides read TGCAGTGCTAGGTTACCACAGGGTCGCACAGTCTCTGGAAACACCATATATTTT. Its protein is CSARLPQGRTVSGNTIYF.

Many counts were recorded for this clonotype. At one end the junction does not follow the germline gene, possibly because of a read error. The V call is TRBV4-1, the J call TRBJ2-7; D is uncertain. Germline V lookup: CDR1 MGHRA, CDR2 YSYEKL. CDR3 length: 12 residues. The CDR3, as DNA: TGTGCCAGCAGCCAAGGCGGCAGCGAGCAGTACTTC. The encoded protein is CASSQGGSEQYF.

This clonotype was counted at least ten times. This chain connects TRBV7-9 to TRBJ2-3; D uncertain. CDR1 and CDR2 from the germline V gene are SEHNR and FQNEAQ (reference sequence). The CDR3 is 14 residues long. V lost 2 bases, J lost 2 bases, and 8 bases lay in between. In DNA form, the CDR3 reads TGTGCCAGCAGCTTAACCTATGACACAGATACGCAGTATTTT. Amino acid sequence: CASSLTYDTDTQYF.

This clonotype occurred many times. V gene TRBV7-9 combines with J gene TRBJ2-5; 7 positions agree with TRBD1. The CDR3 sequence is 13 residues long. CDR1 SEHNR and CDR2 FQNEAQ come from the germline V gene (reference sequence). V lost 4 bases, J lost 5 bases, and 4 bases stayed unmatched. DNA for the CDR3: TGTGCCAGCAGCTGGGGACAGCTGGAGACCCAGTACTTC. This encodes CASSWGQLETQYF.

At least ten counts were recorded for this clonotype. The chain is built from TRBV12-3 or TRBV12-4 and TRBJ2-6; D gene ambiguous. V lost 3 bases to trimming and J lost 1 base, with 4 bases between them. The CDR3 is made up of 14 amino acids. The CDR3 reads CASSFRSGANVLTF. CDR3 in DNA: TGTGCCAGCAGTTTTAGGTCTGGGGCCAACGTCCTGACTTTC.

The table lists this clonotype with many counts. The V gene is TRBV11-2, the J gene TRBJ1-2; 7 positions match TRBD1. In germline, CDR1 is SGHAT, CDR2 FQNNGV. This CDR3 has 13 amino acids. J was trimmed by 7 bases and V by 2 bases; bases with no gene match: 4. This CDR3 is CASSLIGGAGYTF. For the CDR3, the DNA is TGTGCCAGCAGCTTAATAGGGGGCGCTGGCTACACCTTC.

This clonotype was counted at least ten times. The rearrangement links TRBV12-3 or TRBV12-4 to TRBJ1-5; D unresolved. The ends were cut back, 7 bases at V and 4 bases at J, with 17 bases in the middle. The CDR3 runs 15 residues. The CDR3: CASTRDPTPNQPQHF. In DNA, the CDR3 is TGTGCCAGCACCCGGGATCCGACCCCAAATCAGCCCCAGCATTTT.